This T cell receptor (beta chain) was captured by sequencing in a study of OX40 agonist ivuxolimab in advanced cancers. Study-level findings and limits: Both CD4+ and CD8+ T cell populations in blood had undergone clonal expansion by week 6 at 0.1 to 3.0 mg/kg.

Clones were read by immunoSEQ multiplex PCR, and TCRdb kept only the in-frame ones, dropping some. The table records roughly 10,000 clones, roughly four fifths of them present only once. Of note for this clone: Its antigen is currently unknown.

The starting material was CD4+ or CD8+ T cells sorted from blood, obtained in a trial of the OX40 agonist ivuxolimab. This sequence was found in an adult with an advanced solid tumor such as melanoma, head and neck, liver or kidney cancer.

CDR3 in DNA: TGTGCCAGTATCGGGGTAGATCAGCCCCAGCATTTT. As protein: CASIGVDQPQHF. This chain uses TRBV19 with TRBJ1-5; D ambiguous. The CDR3 sequence is 12 residues long. Trimming removed 7 bases from V and 5 bases from J, with 9 bases in between. The germline CDR1 and CDR2 sequences are LNHDA and SQIVND (reference sequence). The variable domain in full, completed from reference TRBV19 and TRBJ1-5, reads DGGITQSPKYLFRKEGQNVTLSCEQNLNHDAMYWYRQDPGQGLRLIYYSQIVNDFQKGDIAEGYSVSREKKESFPLTVTSAQKNPTAFYLCASIGVDQPQHFGDGTRLSIL.